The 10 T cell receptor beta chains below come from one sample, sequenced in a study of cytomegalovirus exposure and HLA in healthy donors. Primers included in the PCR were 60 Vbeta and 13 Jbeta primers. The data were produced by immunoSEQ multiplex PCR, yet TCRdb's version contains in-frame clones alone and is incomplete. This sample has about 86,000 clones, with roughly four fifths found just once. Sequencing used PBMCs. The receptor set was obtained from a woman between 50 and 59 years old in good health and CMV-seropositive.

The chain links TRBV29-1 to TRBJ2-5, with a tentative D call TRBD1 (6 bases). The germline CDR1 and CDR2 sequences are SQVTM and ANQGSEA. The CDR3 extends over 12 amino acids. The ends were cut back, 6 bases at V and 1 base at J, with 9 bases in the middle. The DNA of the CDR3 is TGCAGCGTGACAGGCCTCCAAGAGACCCAGTACTTC. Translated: CSVTGLQETQYF.

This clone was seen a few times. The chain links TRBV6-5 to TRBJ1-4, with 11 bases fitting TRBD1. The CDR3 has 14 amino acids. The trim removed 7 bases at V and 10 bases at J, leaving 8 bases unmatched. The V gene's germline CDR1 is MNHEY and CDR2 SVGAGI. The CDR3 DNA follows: TGTGCCAGCACCGCCGGGACAGGGGGTGTAAAACTGTTTTTT. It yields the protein CASTAGTGGVKLFF.

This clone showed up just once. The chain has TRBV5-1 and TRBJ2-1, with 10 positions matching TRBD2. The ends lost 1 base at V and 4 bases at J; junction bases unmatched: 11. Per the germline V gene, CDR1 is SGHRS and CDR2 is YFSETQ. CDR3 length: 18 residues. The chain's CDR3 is CASSLSTSGVGWYNEQFF. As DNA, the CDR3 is TGCGCCAGCAGCTTGAGTACTAGCGGGGTTGGGTGGTACAATGAGCAGTTCTTC.

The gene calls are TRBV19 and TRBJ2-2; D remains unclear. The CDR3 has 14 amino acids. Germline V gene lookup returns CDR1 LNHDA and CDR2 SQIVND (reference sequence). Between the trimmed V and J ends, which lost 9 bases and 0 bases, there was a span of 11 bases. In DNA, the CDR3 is TGTGCCAGCGGAAGTCAGGCGAACACCGGGGAGCTGTTTTTT. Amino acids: CASGSQANTGELFF. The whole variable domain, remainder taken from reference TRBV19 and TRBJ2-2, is DGGITQSPKYLFRKEGQNVTLSCEQNLNHDAMYWYRQDPGQGLRLIYYSQIVNDFQKGDIAEGYSVSREKKESFPLTVTSAQKNPTAFYLCASGSQANTGELFFGEGSRLTVL.

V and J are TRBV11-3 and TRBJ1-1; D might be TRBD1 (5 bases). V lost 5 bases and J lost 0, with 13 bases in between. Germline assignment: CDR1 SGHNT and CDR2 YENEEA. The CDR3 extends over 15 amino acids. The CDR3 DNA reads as TGTGCCAGCAGCCCTACCGGGGACTTGAACACTGAAGCTTTCTTT. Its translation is CASSPTGDLNTEAFF.

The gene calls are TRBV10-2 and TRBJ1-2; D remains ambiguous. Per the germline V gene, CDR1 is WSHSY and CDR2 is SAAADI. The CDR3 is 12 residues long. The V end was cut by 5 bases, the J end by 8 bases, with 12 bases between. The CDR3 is CASSPDYLGYTF. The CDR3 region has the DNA TGCGCCAGCAGTCCGGACTATTTAGGCTACACCTTC.

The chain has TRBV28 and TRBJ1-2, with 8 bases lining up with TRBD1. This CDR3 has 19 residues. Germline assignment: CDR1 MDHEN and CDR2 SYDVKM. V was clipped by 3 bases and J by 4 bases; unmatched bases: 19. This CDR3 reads CASSFWRDRQPGLSYGYTF. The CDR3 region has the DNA TGTGCCAGCAGTTTCTGGAGGGACAGGCAGCCAGGTCTTTCCTATGGCTACACCTTC.

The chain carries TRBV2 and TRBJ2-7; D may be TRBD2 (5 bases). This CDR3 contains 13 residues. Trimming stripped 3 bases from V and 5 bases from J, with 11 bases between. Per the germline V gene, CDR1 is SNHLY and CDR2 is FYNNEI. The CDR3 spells CASSDSRGNEQYF. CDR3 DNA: TGTGCCAGCAGTGATAGTCGAGGGAACGAGCAGTACTTC.

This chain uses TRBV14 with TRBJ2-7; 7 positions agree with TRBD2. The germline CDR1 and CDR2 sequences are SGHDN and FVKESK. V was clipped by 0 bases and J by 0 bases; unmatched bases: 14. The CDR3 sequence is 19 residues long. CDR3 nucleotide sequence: TGTGCCAGCAGCCAAGATTGGCCCGGGCTAGCGGCACTCTCCTACGAGCAGTACTTC. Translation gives CASSQDWPGLAALSYEQYF.

CDR3 in amino acids: CASTPRGSYEQYF. CDR3 in DNA: TGTGCCAGCACCCCCCGGGGCTCCTACGAGCAGTACTTC. The chain carries TRBV11-2 and TRBJ2-7, with D maybe TRBD2 (5 bases). CDR1 and CDR2 from the germline V gene are SGHAT and FQNNGV. The CDR3 loop spans 13 amino acids. The ends were cut back, 7 bases at V and 0 bases at J, with 10 bases in the middle.